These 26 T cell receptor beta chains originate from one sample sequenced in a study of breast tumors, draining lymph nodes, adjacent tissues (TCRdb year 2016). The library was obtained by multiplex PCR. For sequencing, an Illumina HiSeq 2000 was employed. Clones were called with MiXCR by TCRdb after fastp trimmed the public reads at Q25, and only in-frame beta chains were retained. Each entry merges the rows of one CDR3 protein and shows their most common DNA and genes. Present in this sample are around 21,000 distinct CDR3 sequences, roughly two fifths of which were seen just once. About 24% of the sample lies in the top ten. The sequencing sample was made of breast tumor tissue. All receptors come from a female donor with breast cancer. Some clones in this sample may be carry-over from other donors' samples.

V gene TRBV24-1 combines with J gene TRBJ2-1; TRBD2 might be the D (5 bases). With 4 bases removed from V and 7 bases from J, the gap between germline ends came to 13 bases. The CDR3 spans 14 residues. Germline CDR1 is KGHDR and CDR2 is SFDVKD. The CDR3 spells CATSESLRGNEQFF. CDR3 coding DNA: TGTGCCACCAGTGAATCCCTTCGGGGAAATGAGCAGTTCTTC.

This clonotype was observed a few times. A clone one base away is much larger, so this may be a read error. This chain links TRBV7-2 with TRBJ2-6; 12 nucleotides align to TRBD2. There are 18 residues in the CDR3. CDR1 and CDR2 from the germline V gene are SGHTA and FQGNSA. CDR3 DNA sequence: TGTGCCAGCAGCCTCCGACTAGCGGGGGCCTCTGGGGCCCACGTCCTGACTTTC. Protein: CASSLRLAGASGAHVLTF.

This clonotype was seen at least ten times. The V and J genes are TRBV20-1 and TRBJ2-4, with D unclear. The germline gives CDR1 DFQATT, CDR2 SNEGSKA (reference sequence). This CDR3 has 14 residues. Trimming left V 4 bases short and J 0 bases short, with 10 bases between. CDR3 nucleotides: TGCAGTGCTACAGGTCTAATAGCCAAAAACATTCAGTACTTC. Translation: CSATGLIAKNIQYF.

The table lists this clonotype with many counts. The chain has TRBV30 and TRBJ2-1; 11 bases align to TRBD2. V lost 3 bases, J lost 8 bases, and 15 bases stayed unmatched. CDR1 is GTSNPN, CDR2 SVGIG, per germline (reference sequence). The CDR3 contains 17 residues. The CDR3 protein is CAWRMGAIAGGLYEQFF. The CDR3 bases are TGTGCCTGGAGGATGGGGGCCATAGCGGGGGGGTTGTATGAGCAGTTCTTC.

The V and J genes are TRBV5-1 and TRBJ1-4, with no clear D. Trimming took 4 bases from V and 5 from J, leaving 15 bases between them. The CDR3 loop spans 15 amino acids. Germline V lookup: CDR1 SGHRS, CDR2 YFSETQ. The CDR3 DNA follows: TGCGCCAGCAGCAGCACCCGTGGCAGGAATGAAAAACTGTTTTTT. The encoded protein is CASSSTRGRNEKLFF. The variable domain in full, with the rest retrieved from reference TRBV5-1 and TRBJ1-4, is KAGVTQTPRYLIKTRGQQVTLSCSPISGHRSVSWYQQTPGQGLQFLFEYFSETQRNKGNFPGRFSGRQFSNSRSEMNVSTLELGDSALYLCASSSTRGRNEKLFFGSGTQLSVL.

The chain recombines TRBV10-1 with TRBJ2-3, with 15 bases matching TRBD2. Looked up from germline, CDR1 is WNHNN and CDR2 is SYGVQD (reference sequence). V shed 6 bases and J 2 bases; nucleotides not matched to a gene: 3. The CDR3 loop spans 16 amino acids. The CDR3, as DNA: TGCGCCAGCAGGGGACTAGCGGGAGGACTCACAGATACGCAGTATTTT. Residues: CASRGLAGGLTDTQYF.

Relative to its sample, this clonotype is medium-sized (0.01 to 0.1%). CDR3 residues: CATPSACNDTQYF. As DNA, the CDR3 is TGTGCTACCCCCTCGGCGTGCAACGATACGCAGTATTTT. The rearrangement uses TRBV7-7 and TRBJ2-3; the D is unclear. Germline V gene lookup returns CDR1 SSHAT and CDR2 FNYEAQ (reference sequence). The CDR3 sequence is 13 residues long.

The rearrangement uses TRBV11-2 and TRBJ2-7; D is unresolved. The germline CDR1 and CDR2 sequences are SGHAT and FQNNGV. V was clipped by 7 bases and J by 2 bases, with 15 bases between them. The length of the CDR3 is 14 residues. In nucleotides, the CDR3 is TGTGCCAGCACCCGGGCAGGTAGGACCTACGAGCAGTACTTC. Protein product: CASTRAGRTYEQYF. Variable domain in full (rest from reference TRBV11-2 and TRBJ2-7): EAGVAQSPRYKIIEKRQSVAFWCNPISGHATLYWYQQILGQGPKLLIQFQNNGVVDDSQLPKDRFSAERLKGVDSTLKIQPAKLEDSAVYLCASTRAGRTYEQYFGPGTRLTVT.

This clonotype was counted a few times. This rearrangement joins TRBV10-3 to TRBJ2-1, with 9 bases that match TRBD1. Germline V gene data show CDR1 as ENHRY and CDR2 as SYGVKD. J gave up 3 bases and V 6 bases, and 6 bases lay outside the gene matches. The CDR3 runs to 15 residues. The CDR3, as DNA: TGTGCCATCAGGACCGGGACAGGGATCTACAATGAGCAGTTCTTC. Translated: CAIRTGTGIYNEQFF.

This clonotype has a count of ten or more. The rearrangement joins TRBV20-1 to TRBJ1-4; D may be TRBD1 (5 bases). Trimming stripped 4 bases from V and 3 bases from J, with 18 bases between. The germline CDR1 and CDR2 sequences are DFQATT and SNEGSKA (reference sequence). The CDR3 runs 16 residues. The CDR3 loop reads CSATLRGGESNEKLFF. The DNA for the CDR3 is TGCAGTGCTACCTTAAGGGGAGGGGAATCTAATGAAAAACTGTTTTTT.

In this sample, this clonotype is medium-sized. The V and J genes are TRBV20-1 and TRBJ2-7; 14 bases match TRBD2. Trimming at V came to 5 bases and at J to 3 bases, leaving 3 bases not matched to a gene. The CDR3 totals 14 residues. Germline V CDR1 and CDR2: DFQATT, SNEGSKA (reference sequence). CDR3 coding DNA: TGCAGTGCTCGACTAGCGGGGGGGATCTACGAGCAGTACTTC. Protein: CSARLAGGIYEQYF.

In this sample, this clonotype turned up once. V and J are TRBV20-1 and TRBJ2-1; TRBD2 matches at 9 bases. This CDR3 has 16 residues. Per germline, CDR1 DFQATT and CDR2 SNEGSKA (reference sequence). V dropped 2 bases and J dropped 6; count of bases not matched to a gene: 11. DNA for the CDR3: TGCAGTGCTAGACCCGGCCATAGCGGGAGATCCAATGAGCAGTTCTTC. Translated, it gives CSARPGHSGRSNEQFF.

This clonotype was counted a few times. The CDR3 spells CASKGTSGYNEQFF. The CDR3 nucleotides are TGTGCCAGCAAGGGGACTAGCGGATACAATGAGCAGTTCTTC. This chain uses TRBV2 with TRBJ2-1, with 11 bases that match TRBD2. The length of the CDR3 is 14 residues. V lost 7 bases to trimming and J lost 4 bases; unmatched junction nucleotides: 3. The V gene's germline CDR1 is SNHLY and CDR2 FYNNEI.

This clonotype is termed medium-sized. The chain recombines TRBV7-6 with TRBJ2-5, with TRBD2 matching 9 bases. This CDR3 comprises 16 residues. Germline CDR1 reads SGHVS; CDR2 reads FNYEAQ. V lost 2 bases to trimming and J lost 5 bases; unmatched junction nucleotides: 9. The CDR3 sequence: CASSLYAVAGVETQYF. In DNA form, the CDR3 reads TGTGCCAGCAGCTTATATGCGGTAGCGGGAGTCGAGACCCAGTACTTC.

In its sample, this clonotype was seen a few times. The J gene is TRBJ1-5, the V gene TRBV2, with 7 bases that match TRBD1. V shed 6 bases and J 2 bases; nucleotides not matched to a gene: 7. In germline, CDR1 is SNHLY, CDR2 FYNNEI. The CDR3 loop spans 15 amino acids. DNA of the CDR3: TGTGCCAGCAGGAGACAGGGTGGGGGCAATCAGCCCCAGCATTTT. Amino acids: CASRRQGGGNQPQHF.

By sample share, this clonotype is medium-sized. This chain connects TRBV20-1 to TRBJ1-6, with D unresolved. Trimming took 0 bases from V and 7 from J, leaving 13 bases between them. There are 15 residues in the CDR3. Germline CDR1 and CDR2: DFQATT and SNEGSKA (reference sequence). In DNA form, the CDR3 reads TGCAGTGCTAGAGATGCGGGAGTCCCGAATTCACCCCTCCACTTT. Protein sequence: CSARDAGVPNSPLHF.

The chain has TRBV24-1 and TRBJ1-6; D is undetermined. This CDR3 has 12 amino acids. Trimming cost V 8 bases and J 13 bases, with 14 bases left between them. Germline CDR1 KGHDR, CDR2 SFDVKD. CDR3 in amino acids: CATIQVRSPLHF. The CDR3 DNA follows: TGTGCCACCATCCAGGTTCGGTCGCCCCTCCACTTT.

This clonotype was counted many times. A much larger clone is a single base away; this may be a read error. Here the CDR3 DNA reads TGTGCCAGCAGCCACCTTAGTGGGGGCCGGAATTCCCCCACAGATACGCAGTATTTT. Amino acid sequence: CASSHLSGGRNSPTDTQYF. V usage is TRBV14 and J usage is TRBJ2-3, with D perhaps TRBD1 (6 bases). Germline CDR1 and CDR2: SGHDN and FVKESK. The V and J ends lost 3 bases and 2 bases respectively, with 24 bases between them. The CDR3 runs 19 residues.

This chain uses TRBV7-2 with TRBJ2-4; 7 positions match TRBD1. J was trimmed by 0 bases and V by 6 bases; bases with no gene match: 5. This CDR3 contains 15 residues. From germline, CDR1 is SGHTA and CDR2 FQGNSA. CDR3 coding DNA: TGTGCCAGCAGACGGGACAGAGGAGCCAAAAACATTCAGTACTTC. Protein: CASRRDRGAKNIQYF.

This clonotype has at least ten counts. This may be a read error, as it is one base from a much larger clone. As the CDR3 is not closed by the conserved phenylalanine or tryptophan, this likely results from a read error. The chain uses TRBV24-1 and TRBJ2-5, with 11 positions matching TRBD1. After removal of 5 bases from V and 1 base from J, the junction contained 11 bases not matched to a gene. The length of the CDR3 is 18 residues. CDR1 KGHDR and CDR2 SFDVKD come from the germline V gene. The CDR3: CATSGLGQGAVGQETQYL. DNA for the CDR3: TGTGCCACCAGTGGCCTAGGACAGGGGGCGGTTGGCCAAGAGACCCAGTACCTC.

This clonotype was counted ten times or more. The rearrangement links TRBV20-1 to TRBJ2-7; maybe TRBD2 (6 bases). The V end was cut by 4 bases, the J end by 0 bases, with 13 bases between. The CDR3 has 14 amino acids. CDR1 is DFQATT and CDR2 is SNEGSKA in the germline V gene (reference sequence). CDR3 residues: CSAKGTLSSYEQYF. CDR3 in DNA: TGCAGTGCTAAAGGGACTCTGAGCTCCTACGAGCAGTACTTC.

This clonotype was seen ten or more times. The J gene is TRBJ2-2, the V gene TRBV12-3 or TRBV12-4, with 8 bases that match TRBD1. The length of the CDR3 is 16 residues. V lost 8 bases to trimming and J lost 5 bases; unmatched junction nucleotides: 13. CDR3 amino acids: CASGSSETGVTGELFF. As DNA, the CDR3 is TGTGCCAGCGGGTCCTCGGAGACAGGGGTTACCGGGGAGCTGTTTTTT.

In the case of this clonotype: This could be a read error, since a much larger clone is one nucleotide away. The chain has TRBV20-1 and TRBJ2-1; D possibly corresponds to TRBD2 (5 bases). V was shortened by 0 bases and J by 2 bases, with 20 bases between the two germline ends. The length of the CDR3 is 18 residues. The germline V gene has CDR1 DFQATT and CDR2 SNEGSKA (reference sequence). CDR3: CSARDGSMRALAYNEQFF. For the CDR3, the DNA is TGCAGTGCTAGAGATGGCTCAATGCGGGCTCTCGCCTACAATGAGCAGTTCTTC.

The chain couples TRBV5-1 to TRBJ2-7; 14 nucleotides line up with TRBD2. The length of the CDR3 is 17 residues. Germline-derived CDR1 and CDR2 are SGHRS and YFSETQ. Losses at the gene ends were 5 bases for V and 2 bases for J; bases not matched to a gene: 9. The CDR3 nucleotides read TGCGCCAGCAGATTTGGGACTAGCGGGAGTCCCCCCTACGAGCAGTACTTC. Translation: CASRFGTSGSPPYEQYF. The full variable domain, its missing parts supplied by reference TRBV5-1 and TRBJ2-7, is KAGVTQTPRYLIKTRGQQVTLSCSPISGHRSVSWYQQTPGQGLQFLFEYFSETQRNKGNFPGRFSGRQFSNSRSEMNVSTLELGDSALYLCASRFGTSGSPPYEQYFGPGTRLTVT.

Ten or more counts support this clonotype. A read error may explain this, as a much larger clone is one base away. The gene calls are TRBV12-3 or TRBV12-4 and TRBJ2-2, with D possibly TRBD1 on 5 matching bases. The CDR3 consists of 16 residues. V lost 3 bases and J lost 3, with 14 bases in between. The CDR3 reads CASSFLVGADTGELFF. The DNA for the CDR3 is TGTGCCAGCAGTTTCCTAGTAGGGGCAGACACCGGGGAGCTGTTTTTT.

CDR3 DNA: TGCAGTGCTAGGGATCAATCAGGGGCTTTGAACGAGCAGTACTTC. Translated: CSARDQSGALNEQYF. The chain is built from TRBV20-1 and TRBJ2-7; D is possibly TRBD1 (6 bases). V dropped 3 bases and J dropped 5 bases, with 20 bases sitting between them. Germline assignment: CDR1 DFQATT and CDR2 SNEGSKA (reference sequence). The CDR3 is made up of 15 amino acids.